This passage covers 13 T cell receptor beta chains from one sample sequenced in a study of cytomegalovirus exposure and HLA in healthy donors. Primers included in the PCR were 60 Vbeta and 13 Jbeta primers. Sequencing used immunoSEQ multiplex PCR; TCRdb keeps in-frame clones, though not all of them. The top ten hold around 1.7% of the sample, which has fewer than 250,000 clones, 60% to 80% seen once. The sequencing input was PBMCs. These receptor sequences come from a man between 18 and 35 years old in good health and CMV-seronegative.

The chain links TRBV6-5 to TRBJ2-1; 10 bases agree with TRBD2. V dropped 6 bases and J dropped 2; count of bases not matched to a gene: 7. CDR1 MNHEY and CDR2 SVGAGI come from the germline V gene. The CDR3 contains 16 residues. The CDR3 loop is CASRYRTSGTYNEQFF. The CDR3 DNA is TGTGCCAGCAGGTACCGGACTAGCGGAACCTACAATGAGCAGTTCTTC.

The genes are TRBV27 and TRBJ1-6, with TRBD1 identical over 10 bases. Germline V gene sequence: CDR1 MNHEY, CDR2 SMNVEV (reference sequence). CDR3 length: 16 residues. The J segment lost 5 bases and the V segment lost 5 bases, leaving 6 bases of the junction unmatched. The CDR3 loop reads CASSPRTGGDNSPLHF. The DNA of the CDR3 is TGTGCCAGCAGTCCACGGACAGGGGGGGATAATTCACCCCTCCACTTT.

The V gene is TRBV16, the J gene TRBJ2-4, with D possibly being TRBD2 (5 bases). Per germline, CDR1 KGHSY and CDR2 FQNENV. The V gene lost 2 bases and the J gene lost 6 bases, with 8 bases spanning the gap. The CDR3 length is 13 residues. The CDR3 bases are TGTGCCAGCAGCCAACCGGGATTAAACATTCAGTACTTC. Protein product: CASSQPGLNIQYF.

The chain links TRBV27 to TRBJ2-5; 7 bases fit TRBD1. The CDR3 loop spans 13 amino acids. With 6 bases clipped from V and 2 bases from J, the junction kept 3 bases outside the gene matches. Germline CDR1 MNHEY, CDR2 SMNVEV (reference sequence). CDR3 region: CASRLQGQETQYF. The CDR3 nucleotides are TGTGCCAGCAGGCTACAGGGGCAAGAGACCCAGTACTTC.

The chain joins TRBV28 to TRBJ2-5, with D possibly being TRBD1 (5 bases). There are 13 residues in the CDR3. CDR1 and CDR2 (germline): MDHEN, SYDVKM. Trimming removed 5 bases at V and 9 bases at J, with 16 bases between. CDR3 DNA sequence: TGTGCCAGCAGTGACAGCACGAACGGGCCCCAGTACTTC. This gives the protein CASSDSTNGPQYF.

V is TRBV30 and J is TRBJ1-2, with 7 bases identical to TRBD1. Per germline, CDR1 GTSNPN and CDR2 SVGIG (reference sequence). The CDR3 extends over 12 amino acids. V trimming: 5 bases; J trimming: 7 bases; junction bases outside the gene matches: 7. The CDR3: CAWHQGVGGYTF. The CDR3 DNA is TGTGCCTGGCATCAGGGGGTCGGTGGCTACACCTTC.

The V and J genes are TRBV20-1 and TRBJ2-7; weak D call: TRBD1 (6 bases). The germline V gene encodes CDR1 DFQATT and CDR2 SNEGSKA (reference sequence). V lost 7 bases, J lost 7 bases, and 14 bases lay in between. This CDR3 has 11 amino acids. In DNA form, the CDR3 reads TGCAGTGAGAGCAGGGGTGGAGAGCAGTACTTC. It yields the protein CSESRGGEQYF.

V and J are TRBV6-5 and TRBJ2-7; TRBD1 is a possible D gene (6 bases). The CDR3 runs 11 residues. The V gene lost 8 bases and the J gene lost 3 bases, with 8 bases spanning the gap. Germline lookup yields CDR1 MNHEY and CDR2 SVGAGI. The CDR3 DNA reads as TGTGCCAGCGGACAGATCTACGAGCAGTACTTC. Amino acid sequence: CASGQIYEQYF.

The chain links TRBV6-4 to TRBJ2-2; D is undetermined. CDR3 length: 17 residues. Germline CDR1 and CDR2: MRHNA and SNTAGT. Trimming took 4 bases from V and 4 from J, leaving 19 bases between them. The CDR3 bases are TGTGCCAGCAGTGTTACCGTCGATATACATGGCACCGGGGAGCTGTTTTTT. As protein: CASSVTVDIHGTGELFF.

This clone appeared a single time. This rearrangement joins TRBV7-2 to TRBJ2-4, with D perhaps TRBD2 (5 bases). V was clipped by 5 bases and J by 7 bases, with 18 bases between them. CDR1 SGHTA and CDR2 FQGNSA come from the germline V gene. The CDR3 spans 15 residues. This CDR3 is CASSPEGATGNIQYF. The DNA of the CDR3 is TGTGCCAGCAGCCCCGAGGGAGCTACGGGTAACATTCAGTACTTC.

The chain has TRBV28 and TRBJ2-2; the match to TRBD1 covers 7 bases. Germline CDR1 and CDR2: MDHEN and SYDVKM. Unmatched junction bases numbered 7, after V lost 6 bases and J lost 0 bases. CDR3 length: 16 residues. CDR3 nucleotide sequence: TGTGCCAGCAGCTTACAGGGACAGACGAACACCGGGGAGCTGTTTTTT. As protein: CASSLQGQTNTGELFF.

This chain connects TRBV19 to TRBJ2-2; the D gene is possibly TRBD1 (6 bases). Germline CDR1 and CDR2: LNHDA and SQIVND (reference sequence). With 5 bases removed from V and 1 base from J, the gap between germline ends came to 8 bases. There are 14 residues in the CDR3. CDR3 in DNA: TGTGCCAGTAGTGCGGACAGGAACACCGGGGAGCTGTTTTTT. Protein: CASSADRNTGELFF.

V usage is TRBV27 and J usage is TRBJ1-5, with 9 bases aligning to TRBD1. Germline-derived CDR1 and CDR2 are MNHEY and SMNVEV (reference sequence). After removal of 0 bases from V and 10 bases from J, the junction contained 13 bases not matched to a gene. CDR3 length equals 17 residues. CDR3 sequence: CASSLSAQGAGGDPQHF. The DNA for the CDR3 is TGTGCCAGCAGTTTATCGGCACAGGGGGCGGGAGGTGATCCCCAGCATTTT.